A single sample gave rise to the 18 T cell receptor beta chains below, sequenced in a study of response to subunit inactivated influenza vaccine. TCRdb recomputed calls from the RT-PCR reads with MiXCR, one row per CDR3 protein. The sample carries hundreds of thousands of distinct CDR3 sequences, approximately 15% recorded once. This sample comprised CD4+ T cells sorted from PBMCs, obtained roughly 24 months after vaccination. These receptors all come from a man between 50 and 75 years old who received an inactivated influenza vaccine.

The table lists this clonotype with a few counts. The chain has TRBV28 and TRBJ2-5; D is unclear. The germline V and J ends were trimmed by 5 bases and 5 bases, with 6 bases remaining between them. The CDR3 has 11 residues. Germline values: CDR1 MDHEN, CDR2 SYDVKM. CDR3 sequence (DNA): TGTGCCAGCAGTCAACGGGAGACCCAGTACTTC. It yields the protein CASSQRETQYF.

The genes are TRBV5-1 and TRBJ2-1, with TRBD1 matching 9 bases. The CDR3 totals 15 residues. CDR1 is SGHRS and CDR2 is YFSETQ in the germline V gene. The trim removed 0 bases at V and 6 bases at J, leaving 4 bases unmatched. The CDR3 nucleotides are TGCGCCAGCAGCTTGGATGGGACAGGGATCAATGAGCAGTTCTTC. Translating gives CASSLDGTGINEQFF.

The genes are TRBV20-1 and TRBJ2-1; 8 bases agree with TRBD2. With 7 bases clipped from V and 4 bases from J, the junction kept 6 bases outside the gene matches. The CDR3 length is 13 residues. Looked up from germline, CDR1 is DFQATT and CDR2 is SNEGSKA (reference sequence). Written as DNA, the CDR3 is TGCAGTGGCCTACGCGGGGGGTACAATGAGCAGTTCTTC. Protein sequence: CSGLRGGYNEQFF.

Only a few counts were recorded for this clonotype. This chain joins TRBV3-1 and TRBJ2-3; 11 bases agree with TRBD2. Germline V CDR1 and CDR2: LGHDT, YNNKEL (reference sequence). The CDR3 has 17 residues. The junction had 11 bases not matched to a gene; V was cut back by 3 bases and J by 6 bases. The CDR3, as DNA: TGTGCCAGCAGCCAGCCGGGACTAGCGGCGAGAGGGGATACGCAGTATTTT. This codes for CASSQPGLAARGDTQYF.

The gene calls are TRBV7-3 and TRBJ2-1; the D is unclear. The CDR3 runs to 16 residues. V lost 5 bases, J lost 3 bases, and 17 bases lay in between. Germline V lookup: CDR1 SGHTA, CDR2 FQGTGA. The CDR3 DNA reads TGTGCCAGCAGCCCACTTGTTGGGATACACTACAATGAGCAGTTCTTC. Encoded protein: CASSPLVGIHYNEQFF.

The gene calls are TRBV4-1 and TRBJ1-5, with 8 bases that match TRBD1. This CDR3 has 15 residues. The V and J ends lost 1 base and 5 bases, in that order; junction bases with no gene match: 4. Germline lookup yields CDR1 MGHRA and CDR2 YSYEKL. The chain's CDR3 is CASSQVDRGYQPQHF. In DNA form, the CDR3 reads TGCGCCAGCAGCCAAGTTGACAGGGGCTATCAGCCCCAGCATTTT.

Regarding this clonotype: Given a much more abundant clone one base away, this may be a read error. The chain combines TRBV5-5 with TRBJ1-1, with 7 bases fitting TRBD1. The germline gives CDR1 SGHKS, CDR2 YYEKEE (reference sequence). V lost 4 bases and J lost 0; bases outside the gene matches: 6. CDR3 length: 15 residues. CDR3 region: CASSVDRRVNTEAFF. CDR3 nucleotide sequence: TGTGCCAGCAGCGTGGACAGGAGGGTGAACACTGAAGCTTTCTTT.

This clonotype was counted between two and nine times. This chain uses TRBV10-3 with TRBJ2-1; D not certain. From germline, CDR1 is ENHRY and CDR2 SYGVKD. V gave up 4 bases and J gave up 0 bases, with 13 bases separating them. The CDR3 is 16 amino acids. The CDR3 coding sequence is TGTGCCATCAGTGCTCGAGCGAGGAGCTCCTACAATGAGCAGTTCTTC. Translating it yields CAISARARSSYNEQFF.

The chain couples TRBV6-7 to TRBJ2-2; 8 bases align to TRBD2. TRBV6-7 is an open reading frame, and its role is uncertain. There are 16 residues in the CDR3. The ends lost 0 bases at V and 4 bases at J; junction bases unmatched: 4. The CDR3: CASSYSGTRTTGELFF. Here the CDR3 DNA reads TGTGCCAGCAGTTACTCAGGGACTAGGACCACCGGGGAGCTGTTTTTT.

This clonotype appeared many times. V is TRBV4-3 and J is TRBJ2-7; 9 nucleotides match TRBD1. The length of the CDR3 is 13 residues. In germline, CDR1 is LGHNA, CDR2 YSLEER. Trimming removed 6 bases from V and 3 bases from J; junction bases left unmatched: 3. CDR3 nucleotides: TGCGCCAGCAGTCGGGACAGGGTCTACGAGCAGTACTTC. It encodes CASSRDRVYEQYF.

The rearrangement uses TRBV6-2 or TRBV6-3 and TRBJ1-4, with 9 bases aligning to TRBD1. Per germline, CDR1 MNHEY and CDR2 SVGEGT. V dropped 5 bases and J dropped 8; count of bases not matched to a gene: 6. CDR3 size: 14 residues. CDR3 loop: CASSDRTGEEKLFF. Written as DNA, the CDR3 is TGTGCCAGCAGTGACCGGACAGGGGAAGAAAAACTGTTTTTT.

This clonotype was observed a few times. V usage is TRBV18 and J usage is TRBJ1-4; D is unresolved. The germline V gene has CDR1 KGHSH and CDR2 LQKENI. This CDR3 spans 18 amino acids. With 2 bases removed from V and 0 bases from J, the gap between germline ends came to 16 bases. CDR3 DNA: TGTGCCAGCTCACCATTTTTGGGAGGCCCCGCAACTAATGAAAAACTGTTTTTT. Translating it yields CASSPFLGGPATNEKLFF.

The chain combines TRBV27 with TRBJ2-1; D is possibly TRBD2 (8 bases). CDR3 length equals 17 residues. Germline assignment: CDR1 MNHEY and CDR2 SMNVEV (reference sequence). Trimming left V 10 bases short and J 4 bases short, with 26 bases between. CDR3 amino acids: CATSGGAGGRYYNEQFF. DNA for the CDR3: TGTGCCACCTCAGGGGGGGCGGGGGGAAGATATTACAATGAGCAGTTCTTC.

This clonotype was detected only a few times. The chain is built from TRBV4-2 and TRBJ2-7; 16 positions match TRBD2. The germline V gene encodes CDR1 LGHNA and CDR2 YNFKEQ. The CDR3 spans 18 residues. V was pared by 2 bases and J by 6 bases, with 10 bases of the junction left unmatched. CDR3 sequence (DNA): TGTGCCAGCAGCCAAATGATACGGGGACTAGCGGGAGGGGGCGAGCAGTACTTC. Translating gives CASSQMIRGLAGGGEQYF.

This clonotype was detected a few times. This rearrangement joins TRBV19 to TRBJ1-4; D is ambiguous. The CDR3 length is 15 residues. Germline CDR1 reads LNHDA; CDR2 reads SQIVND (reference sequence). V gave up 5 bases and J gave up 8 bases, with 18 bases separating them. The CDR3 sequence is CASSARYGSGEKLFF. DNA for the CDR3: TGTGCCAGTAGTGCCCGTTACGGGTCTGGAGAAAAACTGTTTTTT.

This clonotype was seen many times. The genes are TRBV20-1 and TRBJ1-5, with D perhaps matching TRBD1 (6 bases). The CDR3 is made up of 16 amino acids. V lost 5 bases and J 1 base, leaving 18 bases between the germline ends. CDR1 and CDR2 from the germline V gene are DFQATT and SNEGSKA (reference sequence). DNA for the CDR3: TGCAGTGCTGGGGAGACAGGTGTGTGGAGCAATCAGCCCCAGCATTTT. Protein: CSAGETGVWSNQPQHF.

This clonotype was counted ten times or more. This chain joins TRBV4-2 and TRBJ1-2; D perhaps matches TRBD1 (6 bases). V lost 0 bases and J 2 bases, leaving 7 bases between the germline ends. Germline CDR1 reads LGHNA; CDR2 reads YNFKEQ. The CDR3 length is 14 residues. In DNA form, the CDR3 reads TGTGCCAGCAGCCAAGAAACAGGGAACTATGGCTACACCTTC. Its protein is CASSQETGNYGYTF.

At least ten counts were recorded for this clonotype. The CDR3 loop is CASSQELDVNQPQHF. The CDR3 DNA reads as TGCGCCAGCAGCCAAGAGTTGGACGTCAATCAGCCCCAGCATTTT. V and J are TRBV4-3 and TRBJ1-5; no clear D. The CDR3 has 15 residues. CDR1 is LGHNA, CDR2 YSLEER, per germline. Deletions cut 0 bases from V and 3 bases from J, with 9 bases between.